The rows below give T cell receptor beta chains drawn from one sample of a study of Tregs in tolerant kidney transplant recipients. Generated by immunoSEQ multiplex PCR, the TCRdb table keeps only in-frame clones and is missing some. The repertoire holds 75,000 to 100,000 clones, with around nine tenths as singletons. The sequenced sample was CD8+ T cells from blood. Receptors originate from a human donor in good health. Each CDR3 is given with its conserved first and last residue. The order of the fields is J gene, CDR3 length, V gene, clone size, D gene, CDR3 DNA, CDR3 protein. D genes are given only for firm matches. Clone size is not always given. Where it is, it says once, few, many or a class for expanded clones.

j_call: TRBJ1-2
cdr3_length: 13
v_call: TRBV27
clone_size: -
d_call: -
cdr3_nt: TGTGCCAGCAGCCGTGCAGGTTACTATGGCTACACCTTC
cdr3_aa: CASSRAGYYGYTF

j_call: TRBJ2-2
cdr3_length: 15
v_call: TRBV12-5
clone_size: -
d_call: TRBD2
cdr3_nt: TGTGCTAGTGCTTTCAGCGGGGGGAACACCGGGGAGCTGTTTTTT
cdr3_aa: CASAFSGGNTGELFF

j_call: TRBJ2-7
cdr3_length: 14
v_call: TRBV19
clone_size: once
d_call: -
cdr3_nt: TGTGCCAGTAGTATACGGCCTCTCTCCTACGAGCAGTACTTC
cdr3_aa: CASSIRPLSYEQYF

j_call: TRBJ2-7
cdr3_length: 15
v_call: TRBV9
clone_size: -
d_call: -
cdr3_nt: TGTGCCAGCAGCCCCACAGGGGACTTTGCCTACGAGCAGTACTTC
cdr3_aa: CASSPTGDFAYEQYF

j_call: TRBJ1-4
cdr3_length: 18
v_call: TRBV5-1
clone_size: -
d_call: -
cdr3_nt: TGCGCCAGCAGCTGGCGGGGAGGGACCCAGTCAAGAAATGAAAAACTGTTTTTT
cdr3_aa: CASSWRGGTQSRNEKLFF

j_call: TRBJ2-4
cdr3_length: 18
v_call: TRBV4-2
clone_size: -
d_call: TRBD2
cdr3_nt: TGTGCCAGCAGCCAAGGAGGAGCGGGAGGGTCCCGCGGGGACATTCAGTACTTC
cdr3_aa: CASSQGGAGGSRGDIQYF

j_call: TRBJ1-5
cdr3_length: 15
v_call: TRBV6-5
clone_size: -
d_call: TRBD1
cdr3_nt: TGTGCCAGCAGACCGACAGGGGCGAGGAATCAGCCCCAGCATTTT
cdr3_aa: CASRPTGARNQPQHF

j_call: TRBJ2-1
cdr3_length: 17
v_call: TRBV14
clone_size: -
d_call: TRBD1
cdr3_nt: TGTGCCAGCAGCCTACTCACAGGGGGCGCCGCCTACAATGAGCAGTTCTTC
cdr3_aa: CASSLLTGGAAYNEQFF

j_call: TRBJ1-5
cdr3_length: 15
v_call: TRBV5-6
clone_size: -
d_call: -
cdr3_nt: TGTGCCAGCAGCCCATACCCAGGGGAGAATCAGCCCCAGCATTTT
cdr3_aa: CASSPYPGENQPQHF

j_call: TRBJ1-3
cdr3_length: 14
v_call: TRBV6-1
clone_size: -
d_call: TRBD1
cdr3_nt: TGTGCCAGCAGAAGGACAGGGCTCGGAAACACCATATATTTT
cdr3_aa: CASRRTGLGNTIYF

j_call: TRBJ1-2
cdr3_length: 13
v_call: TRBV9
clone_size: -
d_call: -
cdr3_nt: TGTGCCAGCAGCGTAAGGGGGGTCTATGGCTACACCTTC
cdr3_aa: CASSVRGVYGYTF

j_call: TRBJ2-3
cdr3_length: 15
v_call: TRBV5-4
clone_size: -
d_call: TRBD2
cdr3_nt: TGTGCCAGCAGTCGCACTAGCGGAAACACAGATACGCAGTATTTT
cdr3_aa: CASSRTSGNTDTQYF

j_call: TRBJ2-3
cdr3_length: 15
v_call: TRBV6-4
clone_size: few
d_call: TRBD2
cdr3_nt: TGTGCCAGCAGTGACTCGACTAGCGGGGGGGATACGCAGTATTTT
cdr3_aa: CASSDSTSGGDTQYF

j_call: TRBJ2-1
cdr3_length: 15
v_call: TRBV9
clone_size: -
d_call: TRBD1
cdr3_nt: TGTGCCAGCAGCGTAGTCGGGACAGGTTGGGATGAGCAGTTCTTC
cdr3_aa: CASSVVGTGWDEQFF

j_call: TRBJ1-1
cdr3_length: 15
v_call: TRBV9
clone_size: -
d_call: -
cdr3_nt: TGTGCCAGCAGCGTTCCGACTGGGTACAGTCGTGAAGCTTTCTTT
cdr3_aa: CASSVPTGYSREAFF

j_call: TRBJ2-7
cdr3_length: 14
v_call: TRBV4-1
clone_size: -
d_call: -
cdr3_nt: TGCGCCAGCAGCCAAGCGGAAACTTCCTACGAGCAGTACTTC
cdr3_aa: CASSQAETSYEQYF

j_call: TRBJ1-1
cdr3_length: 16
v_call: TRBV11-2
clone_size: -
d_call: -
cdr3_nt: TGTGCCAGCAGCTTAGCGAGCGAGGGCTTGAACACTGAAGCTTTCTTT
cdr3_aa: CASSLASEGLNTEAFF

j_call: TRBJ2-2
cdr3_length: 17
v_call: TRBV19
clone_size: -
d_call: TRBD2
cdr3_nt: TGTGCCACCGAGCCCGGGTGGGACTATGCGAACACCGGGGAGCTGTTTTTT
cdr3_aa: CATEPGWDYANTGELFF

j_call: TRBJ2-7
cdr3_length: 15
v_call: TRBV19
clone_size: -
d_call: -
cdr3_nt: TGTGCCAGTAGTATTGGGACGGCGAGCTCCTACGAGCAGTACTTC
cdr3_aa: CASSIGTASSYEQYF

j_call: TRBJ2-1
cdr3_length: 17
v_call: TRBV14
clone_size: -
d_call: -
cdr3_nt: TGTGCCAGCAGCCAAGTGGCAGGAACATATCCCGGGGATGAGCAGTTCTTC
cdr3_aa: CASSQVAGTYPGDEQFF

j_call: TRBJ2-2
cdr3_length: 16
v_call: TRBV7-3
clone_size: -
d_call: TRBD2
cdr3_nt: TGTGCCAGCAGCTTAAAGTCTCGACTAGCGGCCGGGGAGCTGTTTTTT
cdr3_aa: CASSLKSRLAAGELFF

j_call: TRBJ1-5
cdr3_length: 16
v_call: TRBV4-1
clone_size: -
d_call: TRBD1
cdr3_nt: TGCGCCAGCAGCCAAGATCAGGGGGGGGGATGGCAGCCCCAGCATTTT
cdr3_aa: CASSQDQGGGWQPQHF

j_call: TRBJ1-5
cdr3_length: 17
v_call: TRBV7-8
clone_size: -
d_call: -
cdr3_nt: TGTGCCAGCAGCTTAGCGCGGATCGGACCAGTTTCTCAGCCCCAGCATTTT
cdr3_aa: CASSLARIGPVSQPQHF

j_call: TRBJ2-7
cdr3_length: 15
v_call: TRBV7-9
clone_size: -
d_call: -
cdr3_nt: TGTGCCAGCAGCTTAGGGGGACGGTGGCCCCGGGGGCAGTACTTC
cdr3_aa: CASSLGGRWPRGQYF

j_call: TRBJ1-2
cdr3_length: 14
v_call: TRBV7-9
clone_size: -
d_call: -
cdr3_nt: TGTGCCAGCAGCTTAGGGGTGGGCGACTATGGCTACACCTTC
cdr3_aa: CASSLGVGDYGYTF

j_call: TRBJ2-7
cdr3_length: 15
v_call: TRBV5-1
clone_size: once
d_call: -
cdr3_nt: TGCGCCAGCAGCTTGGACTGGGGTTACTCCTACGAGCAGTACTTC
cdr3_aa: CASSLDWGYSYEQYF

j_call: TRBJ1-2
cdr3_length: 14
v_call: TRBV5-1
clone_size: -
d_call: -
cdr3_nt: TGCGCCAGCAGCTTGGAGCCGGGGAACTATGGCTACACCTTC
cdr3_aa: CASSLEPGNYGYTF

j_call: TRBJ1-2
cdr3_length: 13
v_call: TRBV7-6
clone_size: -
d_call: -
cdr3_nt: TGTGCCAGCAGCCCCGGACAGTCCTATGGCTACACCTTC
cdr3_aa: CASSPGQSYGYTF

j_call: TRBJ2-7
cdr3_length: 14
v_call: TRBV13
clone_size: -
d_call: -
cdr3_nt: TGTGCCAGCAGCTTAGGAGGAGGCTCCTACGAGCAGTACTTC
cdr3_aa: CASSLGGGSYEQYF

j_call: TRBJ2-2
cdr3_length: 11
v_call: TRBV7-6
clone_size: -
d_call: -
cdr3_nt: TGTGCCAGCAGAATCGCCGGGGAGCTGTTTTTT
cdr3_aa: CASRIAGELFF

j_call: TRBJ2-1
cdr3_length: 13
v_call: TRBV30
clone_size: -
d_call: TRBD1
cdr3_nt: TGTGCCTGGAGTCCAACAGGGGACAATGAGCAGTTCTTC
cdr3_aa: CAWSPTGDNEQFF

j_call: TRBJ2-2
cdr3_length: 13
v_call: TRBV6-4
clone_size: -
d_call: -
cdr3_nt: TGTGCCAGCAGTTACTCTTCGGGGGGCCGGCTGTTTTTT
cdr3_aa: CASSYSSGGRLFF

j_call: TRBJ2-7
cdr3_length: 14
v_call: TRBV5-1
clone_size: -
d_call: -
cdr3_nt: TGCGCCAGCAGCTTCAGGGTGGGCCCCTACGAGCAGTACTTC
cdr3_aa: CASSFRVGPYEQYF

j_call: TRBJ2-3
cdr3_length: 18
v_call: TRBV29-1
clone_size: -
d_call: -
cdr3_nt: TGCAGCGTTGAGAATGACCCCCACTACTTTGCCTCCACAGATACGCAGTATTTT
cdr3_aa: CSVENDPHYFASTDTQYF

j_call: TRBJ2-1
cdr3_length: 13
v_call: TRBV6-5
clone_size: -
d_call: -
cdr3_nt: TGTGCCAGCAGTTACGCACAGGGAGTTGAGCAGTTCTTC
cdr3_aa: CASSYAQGVEQFF

j_call: TRBJ2-3
cdr3_length: 16
v_call: TRBV9
clone_size: once
d_call: -
cdr3_nt: TGTGCCAGCAGCGTAGTCGACTACCCGGAGGCAGATACGCAGTATTTT
cdr3_aa: CASSVVDYPEADTQYF

j_call: TRBJ1-2
cdr3_length: 15
v_call: TRBV6-6
clone_size: -
d_call: -
cdr3_nt: TGTGCCAGCAGTTACTCGTCGGGTCTCAACTATGGCTACACCTTC
cdr3_aa: CASSYSSGLNYGYTF

j_call: TRBJ2-7
cdr3_length: 15
v_call: TRBV4-1
clone_size: -
d_call: -
cdr3_nt: TGCGCCAGCAGCCAAATAGCGGCCCTCTCCTACGAGCAGTACTTC
cdr3_aa: CASSQIAALSYEQYF

j_call: TRBJ2-4
cdr3_length: 16
v_call: TRBV11-2
clone_size: -
d_call: TRBD2
cdr3_nt: TGTGCCAGCAGCTTACGTCTCTCGGGGGGTAAGGACATTCAGTACTTC
cdr3_aa: CASSLRLSGGKDIQYF

j_call: TRBJ2-7
cdr3_length: 15
v_call: TRBV7-2
clone_size: -
d_call: TRBD2
cdr3_nt: TGTGCCAGCAGCTTACTAGCGGAAGGATCCTACGAGCAGTACTTC
cdr3_aa: CASSLLAEGSYEQYF

j_call: TRBJ2-2
cdr3_length: 17
v_call: TRBV4-1
clone_size: -
d_call: -
cdr3_nt: TGCGCCAGCAGCCAAGATGAAGACTTTCAGGGCACCGGGGAGCTGTTTTTT
cdr3_aa: CASSQDEDFQGTGELFF

j_call: TRBJ2-2
cdr3_length: 13
v_call: TRBV7-9
clone_size: -
d_call: -
cdr3_nt: TGTGCCAGCAGCTTCCGGACAGACGGGGAGCTGTTTTTT
cdr3_aa: CASSFRTDGELFF

j_call: TRBJ2-1
cdr3_length: 15
v_call: TRBV7-8
clone_size: -
d_call: TRBD2
cdr3_nt: TGTGCCAGCAGCTTAGACACTAGCGGTGTGGATGAGCAGTTCTTC
cdr3_aa: CASSLDTSGVDEQFF

j_call: TRBJ2-5
cdr3_length: 16
v_call: TRBV11-2
clone_size: -
d_call: TRBD2
cdr3_nt: TGTGCCAGCAGCTTAGAGCTAGCGGGGTACCAAGAGACCCAGTACTTC
cdr3_aa: CASSLELAGYQETQYF